This TCR beta chain was identified in a study of sequential checkpoint blockade in melanoma. Specified treatment: randomized to nivolumab then ipilimumab (arm A) or the reverse (arm B). Germline V gives CDR1 MDHEN, CDR2 SYDVKM. Trimming cost V 5 bases and J 0 bases; bases outside gene matches: 8. The CDR3 length is 17 residues. Some clones are missing from TCRdb's copy, which holds only in-frame ones; the method was immunoSEQ multiplex PCR. Of more than 15,000 clones listed, 70% were seen once; the top ten hold roughly an eighth. The rearrangement links TRBV28 to TRBJ2-7; 12 bases are shared with TRBD2. The input for sequencing was CD8+ T cells sorted from blood (inferred from file names), taken from a patient given nivolumab and ipilimumab in sequence. This TCR was recovered from a human donor with melanoma. Written as DNA, the CDR3 is TGTGCCAGCAGTCCCGGACTAGCGGGGCCTAACTCCTACGAGCAGTACTTC. This sequence encodes CASSPGLAGPNSYEQYF. Variable domain in full (rest from reference TRBV28 and TRBJ2-7): DVKVTQSSRYLVKRTGEKVFLECVQDMDHENMFWYRQDPGLGLRLIYFSYDVKMKEKGDIPEGYSVSREKKERFSLILESASTNQTSMYLCASSPGLAGPNSYEQYFGPGTRLTVT.